The entry that follows covers one T cell receptor (beta chain) sequence. These data are taken from a study of T cell changes during pregnancy in multiple sclerosis. Only in-frame clones appear in the TCRdb table, and some are missing; sequencing was by immunoSEQ multiplex PCR. The sample contains some 70,000 clones, around 92% of which appear only once. Germline V gives CDR1 MNHEY, CDR2 SMNVEV (reference sequence). This CDR3 spans 12 amino acids. The junction had 1 base not matched to a gene; V was cut back by 6 bases and J by 5 bases. This chain connects TRBV27 to TRBJ2-1; TRBD1 matches at 7 bases. The input for sequencing was CD8+ T cells from peripheral blood mononuclear cells, taken in the third trimester of pregnancy. This clonotype originated in a female donor in good health, enrolled as a control in a pregnancy study. The CDR3 spells CASSTGDNEQFF. The CDR3 DNA is TGTGCCAGCAGCACAGGGGACAATGAGCAGTTCTTC.